The clone carrying this TCR beta chain was seen a handful of times. Its antigen is as yet unknown. CDR1 is SEHNR, CDR2 FQNEAQ, per germline (reference sequence). The length of the CDR3 is 16 residues. V was cut by 5 bases and J by 2 bases, with 13 bases left in between. Each CDR3 protein is one row after TCRdb ran MiXCR on the RT-PCR reads. The sample has around 540,000 distinct CDR3 sequences; approximately 12% are singletons. These data come from a study of response to subunit inactivated influenza vaccine. The study, taken as a whole, reports: Every seasonal influenza vaccination brings in few new T cells, the authors suggested.

The genes are TRBV7-9 and TRBJ2-6; D tentatively reads TRBD1 or TRBD2 (5 bases each). The starting material was PBMCs from blood, obtained on the day of vaccination. The receptor comes from a middle-aged man who received an inactivated influenza vaccine. The CDR3 nucleotides are TGTGCCAGCAGCCGGGACCGGGGCGCTGGGGCCAACGTCCTGACTTTC. This codes for CASSRDRGAGANVLTF.